This T cell receptor beta chain was retrieved from a study of human T cells and chemical hapten exposure. Study information: Weekly administration of diphenylcyclopropenone to the scalp of patients continued throughout the roughly 23-week study. General study findings and limits: High-frequency TCRs, those above 1 in 1000, stayed the same after DPC sensitization. Expanded TCRs grouped into significantly more large CDR3 similarity clusters than controls produced.

As to time point: pre-sensitization, week 0. The treatment is: therapeutic diphenylcyclopropenone sensitization with weekly scalp DPC. Someone pulled total RNA out of unfractionated whole blood. About this clonotype: Antigen: not known.

TCRdb recomputed calls from the RACE reads with MiXCR, one row per CDR3 protein. The profile covers under 100,000 distinct CDR3 sequences, with 8.5% appearing a single time and about 2.5% taken by the ten largest. Trimming cost V 4 bases and J 0 bases, with 7 bases left between them. The CDR3 length is 13 residues. CDR1 is SGHRS and CDR2 is YFSETQ in the germline V gene. This specimen was whole blood, taken in connection with sensitization to the hapten diphenylcyclopropenone (DPC). This receptor was taken from a middle-aged man with alopecia areata. Some clones in this sample may be carry-over from other donors' samples. V gene TRBV5-1 combines with J gene TRBJ1-1; the D is unclear. The CDR3, as DNA: TGCGCCAGCAGCCGGTTCTTGAACACTGAAGCTTTCTTT. Its protein is CASSRFLNTEAFF.